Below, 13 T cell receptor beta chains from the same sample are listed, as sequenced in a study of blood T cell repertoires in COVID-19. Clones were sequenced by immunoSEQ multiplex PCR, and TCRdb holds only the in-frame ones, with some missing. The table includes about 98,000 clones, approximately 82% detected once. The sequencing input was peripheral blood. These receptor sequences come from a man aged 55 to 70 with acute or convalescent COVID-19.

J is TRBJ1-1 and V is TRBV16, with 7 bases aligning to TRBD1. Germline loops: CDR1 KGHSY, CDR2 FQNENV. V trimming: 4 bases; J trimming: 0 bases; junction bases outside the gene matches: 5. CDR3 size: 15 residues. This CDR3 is CASSRTGFMNTEAFF. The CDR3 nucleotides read TGTGCCAGCAGCCGGACAGGCTTTATGAACACTGAAGCTTTCTTT.

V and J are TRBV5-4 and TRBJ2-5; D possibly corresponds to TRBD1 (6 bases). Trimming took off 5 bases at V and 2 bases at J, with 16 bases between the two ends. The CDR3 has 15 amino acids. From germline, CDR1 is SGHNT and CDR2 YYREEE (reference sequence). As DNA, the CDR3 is TGTGCCAGCAGTCTCCCGACAGGCCCACAAGAGACCCAGTACTTC. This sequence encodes CASSLPTGPQETQYF.

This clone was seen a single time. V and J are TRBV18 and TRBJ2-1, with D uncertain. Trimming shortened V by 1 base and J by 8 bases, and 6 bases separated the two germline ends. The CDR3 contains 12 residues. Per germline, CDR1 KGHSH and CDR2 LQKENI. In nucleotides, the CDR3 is TGTGCCAGCTCACCACGAGGCGATGAGCAGTTCTTC. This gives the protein CASSPRGDEQFF.

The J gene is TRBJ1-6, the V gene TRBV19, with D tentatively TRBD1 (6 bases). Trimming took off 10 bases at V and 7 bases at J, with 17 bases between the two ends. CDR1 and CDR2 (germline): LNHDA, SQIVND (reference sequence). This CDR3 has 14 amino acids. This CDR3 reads CATRYREENSPLHF. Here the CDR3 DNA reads TGTGCCACCCGGTACAGGGAAGAAAATTCACCCCTCCACTTT.

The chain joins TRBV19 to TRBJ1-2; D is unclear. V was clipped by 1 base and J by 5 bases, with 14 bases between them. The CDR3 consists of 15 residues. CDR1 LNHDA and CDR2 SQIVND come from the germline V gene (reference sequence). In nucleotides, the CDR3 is TGTGCCAGTAGTATAGGCGGGGTTCCGGCTTATGGCTACACCTTC. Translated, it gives CASSIGGVPAYGYTF.

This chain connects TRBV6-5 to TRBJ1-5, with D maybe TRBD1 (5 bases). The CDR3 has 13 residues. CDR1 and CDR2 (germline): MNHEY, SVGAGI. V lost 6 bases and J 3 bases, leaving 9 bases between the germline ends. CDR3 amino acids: CASRAGNNQPQHF. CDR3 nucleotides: TGTGCCAGCAGGGCAGGGAACAATCAGCCCCAGCATTTT.

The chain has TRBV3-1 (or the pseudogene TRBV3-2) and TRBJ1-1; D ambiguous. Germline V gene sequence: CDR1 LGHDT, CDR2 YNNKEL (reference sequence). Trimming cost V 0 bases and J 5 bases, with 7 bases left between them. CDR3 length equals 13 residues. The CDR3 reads CASSQDTLTEAFF. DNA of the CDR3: TGTGCCAGCAGCCAAGATACTCTAACTGAAGCTTTCTTT.

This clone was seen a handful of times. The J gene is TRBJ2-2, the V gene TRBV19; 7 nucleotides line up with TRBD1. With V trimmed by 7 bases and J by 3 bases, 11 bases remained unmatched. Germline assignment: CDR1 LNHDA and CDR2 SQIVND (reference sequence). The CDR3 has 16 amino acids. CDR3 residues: CASKRGTDKYTGELFF. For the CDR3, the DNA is TGTGCCAGTAAAAGAGGGACAGACAAATACACCGGGGAGCTGTTTTTT.

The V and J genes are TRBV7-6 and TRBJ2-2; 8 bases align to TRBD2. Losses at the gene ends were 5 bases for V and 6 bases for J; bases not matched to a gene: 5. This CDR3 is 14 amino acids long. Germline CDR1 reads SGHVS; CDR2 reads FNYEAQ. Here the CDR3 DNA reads TGTGCCAGCAGCCTTAGCGGGATGGCCGGGGAGCTGTTTTTT. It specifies CASSLSGMAGELFF.

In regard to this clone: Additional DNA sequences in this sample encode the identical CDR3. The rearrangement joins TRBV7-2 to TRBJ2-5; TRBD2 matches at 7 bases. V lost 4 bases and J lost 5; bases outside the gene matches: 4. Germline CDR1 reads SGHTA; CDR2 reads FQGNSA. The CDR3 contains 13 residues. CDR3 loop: CASSYGGGETQYF. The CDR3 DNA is TGTGCCAGCAGCTACGGGGGAGGGGAGACCCAGTACTTC.

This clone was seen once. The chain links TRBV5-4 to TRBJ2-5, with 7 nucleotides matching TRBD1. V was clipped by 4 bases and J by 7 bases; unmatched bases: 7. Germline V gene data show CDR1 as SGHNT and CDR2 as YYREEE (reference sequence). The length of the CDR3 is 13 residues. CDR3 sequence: CASSGTGAGTQYF. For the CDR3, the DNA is TGTGCCAGCAGCGGAACAGGGGCTGGGACCCAGTACTTC.

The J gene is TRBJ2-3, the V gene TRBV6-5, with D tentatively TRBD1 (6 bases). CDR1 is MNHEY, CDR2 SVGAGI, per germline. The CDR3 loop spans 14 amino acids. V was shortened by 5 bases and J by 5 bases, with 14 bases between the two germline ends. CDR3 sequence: CASSNRDTGDTQYF. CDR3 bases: TGTGCCAGCAGTAACAGGGATACAGGAGATACGCAGTATTTT.

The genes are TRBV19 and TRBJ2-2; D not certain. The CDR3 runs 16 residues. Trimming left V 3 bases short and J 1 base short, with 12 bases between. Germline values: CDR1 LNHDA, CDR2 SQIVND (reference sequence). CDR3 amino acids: CASSINPGWNTGELFF. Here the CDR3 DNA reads TGTGCCAGTAGTATTAATCCGGGTTGGAACACCGGGGAGCTGTTTTTT.